The rows below give T cell receptor beta chains drawn from one sample of a study of Graves' ophthalmopathy and Graves' hyperthyroidism. TCRdb ran MiXCR on the multiplex PCR reads and lists one entry per CDR3 protein. The sample carries 200,000 to 250,000 distinct CDR3 sequences, 20% to 25% recorded once. The specimen was peripheral blood. Source of these receptors: a woman between 45 and 65 years old with Graves' ophthalmopathy. CDR3s include the opening cysteine and the closing phenylalanine or tryptophan. A D gene is named only where the DNA matches it firmly. Clone sizes are given selectively: once, few, many, or a class where the clone is expanded.

TRBD2,TRBV6-1,many,TRBJ2-7,CASTGGGLAGEQYF,TGTGCCAGCACTGGGGGAGGGCTGGCTGGCGAGCAGTACTTC
.,TRBV5-1,.,TRBJ2-3,CASSADVSSTDTQYF,TGCGCCAGCAGCGCGGACGTATCTAGCACAGATACGCAGTATTTT
.,TRBV27,.,TRBJ1-2,CASSPRGGRGYTF,TGTGCCAGCAGCCCGCGGGGGGGTCGCGGCTACACCTTC
.,TRBV5-1,.,TRBJ1-1,CASSFDRLGTEAFF,TGCGCCAGCAGCTTCGACAGGTTGGGCACTGAAGCTTTCTTT
.,TRBV28,many,TRBJ2-5,CASSREETQYF,TGTGCCAGCTCACGAGAGGAGACCCAGTACTTC
TRBD1,TRBV6-5,.,TRBJ1-6,CASSYAGGRYNSPLHF,TGTGCCAGCAGTTACGCAGGGGGCAGGTATAATTCACCCCTCCACTTT
.,TRBV5-1,.,TRBJ2-7,CASSRDGNSYEQYF,TGCGCCAGCAGCCGGGACGGAAACTCCTACGAGCAGTACTTC
TRBD1,TRBV11-1,.,TRBJ2-7,CASSLARSGTGDDEQYF,TGTGCCAGCAGCTTAGCACGATCCGGGACAGGGGATGACGAGCAGTACTTC
.,TRBV28,many,TRBJ1-2,CASSFRGLYGYTF,TGTGCCAGCAGTTTTCGGGGACTCTATGGCTACACCTTC
.,TRBV5-5,many,TRBJ2-2,CASSLGGTNTGELFF,TGTGCCAGCAGCTTGGGCGGGACGAACACCGGGGAGCTGTTTTTT
.,TRBV6-5,many,TRBJ2-7,CASSYSVTNYEQYF,TGTGCCAGCAGTTACTCGGTGACTAACTACGAGCAGTACTTC
TRBD2,TRBV4-1,.,TRBJ2-5,CASSQDSRLAETQYF,TGCGCCAGCAGCCAAGATTCGCGACTAGCGGAGACCCAGTACTTC
TRBD1,TRBV2,many,TRBJ1-2,CASSRGQKDGYTF,TGTGCCAGCAGCAGGGGACAGAAGGATGGCTACACCTTC
TRBD2,TRBV4-1,many,TRBJ2-5,CASSHSRLAGEETQYF,TGCGCCAGCAGCCATAGTCGGCTAGCGGGAGAAGAGACCCAGTACTTC
.,TRBV28,many,TRBJ1-5,CATRRASYSNQPQHF,TGTGCCACCCGTAGGGCCAGTTATAGCAATCAGCCCCAGCATTTT
.,TRBV29-1,many,TRBJ1-2,CSSARGSLDGYTF,TGCAGCTCTGCTCGAGGATCTTTGGATGGCTACACCTTC
TRBD1,TRBV6-5,many,TRBJ1-2,CASSARGSGYTF,TGTGCCAGCAGCGCCAGGGGGTCTGGCTACACCTTC
.,TRBV7-8,many,TRBJ2-7,CASSLGPPPSGEQYF,TGTGCCAGCAGCTTAGGACCCCCCCCCTCTGGCGAGCAGTACTTC
TRBD1,TRBV20-1,.,TRBJ1-5,CSARTGSQPQHF,TGCAGTGCTCGGACAGGGTCTCAGCCCCAGCATTTT
.,TRBV6-5,few,TRBJ2-2,CASSASTENTGELFF,TGTGCCAGCAGTGCCTCGACAGAGAACACCGGGGAGCTGTTTTTT
.,TRBV15,many,TRBJ2-7,CATSSPDIYEQYF,TGTGCCACCAGCAGCCCAGACATATACGAGCAGTACTTC
.,TRBV7-6,.,TRBJ2-2,CASSPGSATAELFF,TGTGCCAGCAGCCCCGGATCGGCTACCGCGGAGCTGTTTTTT
.,TRBV27,many,TRBJ1-1,CASSFGSENTEAFF,TGTGCCAGCAGTTTTGGCAGTGAGAACACTGAAGCTTTCTTT
.,TRBV3-1,.,TRBJ1-1,CASSQGGGLVTEAFF,TGTGCCAGCAGCCAGGGAGGGGGGCTGGTCACTGAAGCTTTCTTT
TRBD1,TRBV12-3/TRBV12-4,once,TRBJ1-5,CASSSVQGVQPQLF,TGTGCCAGCAGTTCGGTACAGGGGGTTCAGCCCCAGCTTTTT
TRBD1,TRBV7-2,few,TRBJ1-1,CTSSSRQGNTEAFF,TGTACCAGCAGCAGCCGACAGGGGAACACTGAAGCTTTCTTT
TRBD1,TRBV28,many,TRBJ2-7,CASSFQGARYEQYF,TGTGCCAGCAGTTTTCAGGGGGCGAGGTACGAGCAGTACTTC
TRBD1,TRBV12-3/TRBV12-4,.,TRBJ1-5,CASSQGQGEGQPQHF,TGTGCCAGCAGCCAGGGACAGGGCGAGGGACAGCCCCAGCATTTT
.,TRBV28,many,TRBJ1-3,CASSFPHTIYF,TGTGCCAGCAGTTTCCCACACACCATATATTTT
.,TRBV2,many,TRBJ1-1,CATTRWEGTEAFF,TGTGCCACCACCAGGTGGGAGGGCACTGAAGCTTTCTTT
TRBD1,TRBV5-1,many,TRBJ2-7,CASSLPDTPGQGLYEQYF,TGCGCCAGCAGCTTGCCCGACACACCGGGACAGGGGTTATACGAGCAGTACTTC
.,TRBV12-3/TRBV12-4,.,TRBJ2-5,CASRPGPKETQYF,TGTGCCAGCAGGCCGGGACCCAAAGAGACCCAGTACTTC
.,TRBV3-1,many,TRBJ1-5,CASSQDGRRDQPQHF,TGTGCCAGCAGCCAAGACGGAAGGAGAGATCAGCCCCAGCATTTT
.,TRBV20-1,.,TRBJ2-7,CSARRQEKYEQYF,TGCAGTGCTAGACGACAGGAGAAATACGAGCAGTACTTC
TRBD1,TRBV4-2,.,TRBJ1-6,CASSQRQGPSSSYNSPLHF,TGTGCCAGCAGCCAAAGACAGGGGCCCTCGAGCTCCTATAATTCACCCCTCCACTTT
.,TRBV4-1,few,TRBJ1-1,CASSQGDHTEAFF,TGCGCCAGCAGCCAAGGGGATCACACTGAAGCTTTCTTT
.,TRBV14,many,TRBJ2-2,CASSQDITFGELFF,TGTGCCAGCAGCCAAGACATCACTTTCGGGGAGCTGTTTTTT
.,TRBV19,.,TRBJ2-2,CATRLGRHTGELFF,TGTGCCACCAGACTAGGTCGTCACACCGGGGAGCTGTTTTTT
TRBD1,TRBV7-9,many,TRBJ2-7,CASRPGTGISYEQYF,TGTGCCAGCAGACCCGGGACAGGGATCTCCTACGAGCAGTACTTC
TRBD1,TRBV12-3/TRBV12-4,few,TRBJ1-6,CASSSGQGQNSPLHF,TGTGCCAGCAGTTCCGGACAGGGTCAGAATTCACCCCTCCACTTT
.,TRBV6-1,many,TRBJ1-3,CASSVGTGIGDTIYF,TGTGCCAGCAGCGTAGGGACGGGGATAGGGGACACCATATATTTT
.,TRBV11-3,few,TRBJ1-1,CASAQNMNTEAFF,TGTGCCAGCGCGCAAAATATGAACACTGAAGCTTTCTTT
.,TRBV29-1,many,TRBJ2-5,CSVMEFPTQYF,TGCAGCGTCATGGAGTTCCCGACCCAGTACTTC
TRBD1,TRBV10-3,many,TRBJ2-7,CAITSGTGSYEQYF,TGTGCCATCACCTCCGGGACAGGGTCCTACGAGCAGTACTTC
.,TRBV20-1,.,TRBJ1-2,CSARGTSLHGYTF,TGCAGTGCTAGAGGGACCTCTCTCCATGGCTACACCTTC
.,TRBV7-3,.,TRBJ1-1,CASSDVSGRGVDTEAFF,TGTGCCAGCAGCGATGTATCTGGCCGTGGTGTGGACACTGAAGCTTTCTTT
TRBD2,TRBV6-1,few,TRBJ2-1,CASWASGTAGEQFF,TGTGCCAGCTGGGCTAGCGGGACGGCGGGCGAGCAGTTCTTC
.,TRBV3-1,many,TRBJ2-5,CASEQETQYF,TGTGCCAGTGAACAAGAGACCCAGTACTTC
.,TRBV7-3,many,TRBJ1-1,CASSLTFQTEAFF,TGTGCCAGCAGCTTAACGTTTCAGACTGAAGCTTTCTTT
.,TRBV10-3,many,TRBJ2-4,CATENRDLAKNIQYF,TGTGCCACCGAGAACAGGGACCTAGCCAAAAACATTCAGTACTTC
.,TRBV7-9,many,TRBJ2-7,CASSPTVGTYEQYF,TGTGCCAGCAGCCCCACGGTGGGTACCTACGAGCAGTACTTC
.,TRBV29-1,many,TRBJ2-5,CSAWQTQNQETQYF,TGCAGCGCTTGGCAGACCCAGAATCAAGAGACCCAGTACTTC
TRBD2,TRBV20-1,many,TRBJ2-5,CSARPSLRAGGRETQYF,TGCAGTGCTAGACCCTCTTTGAGAGCGGGAGGCCGAGAGACCCAGTACTTC
.,TRBV20-1,many,TRBJ2-7,CSARDLRGRGYEQYF,TGCAGTGCTAGAGATCTTCGGGGGAGGGGGTACGAGCAGTACTTC
.,TRBV30,many,TRBJ1-5,CAWTYREDQPQHF,TGTGCCTGGACATACAGGGAGGATCAGCCCCAGCATTTT
.,TRBV7-9,many,TRBJ2-5,CASSDNTQYF,TGTGCCAGCAGCGATAACACCCAGTACTTC
TRBD1,TRBV20-1,many,TRBJ2-7,CSVPGQGNVEQYF,TGCAGTGTCCCGGGACAGGGAAATGTCGAGCAGTACTTC
.,TRBV12-3/TRBV12-4,many,TRBJ2-7,CAISGPRGYEQYF,TGTGCCATCTCGGGGCCTCGGGGGTACGAGCAGTACTTC
.,TRBV27,few,TRBJ2-3,CASSLEWGSDTQYF,TGTGCCAGCAGTTTAGAGTGGGGCTCAGATACGCAGTATTTT
TRBD2,TRBV27,few,TRBJ2-5,CASSFWTSGRRGETQYF,TGTGCCAGCAGTTTTTGGACTAGCGGGAGGAGGGGAGAGACCCAGTACTTC